This passage covers 8 T cell receptor beta chains from one sample sequenced in a study of Graves' ophthalmopathy and Graves' hyperthyroidism. RNA transcripts were the template, and TCR beta CDR3 regions were amplified from them. After a first-round RT-PCR with HTBI primers, a second-round multiplex PCR was run. TCRdb redid the calling of the multiplex PCR reads with MiXCR, one entry per CDR3 protein. The sample lists about 380,000 distinct CDR3 sequences; about 16% were seen once. Material: peripheral blood. Every receptor here comes from a woman aged 18-29 years with stable Graves' hyperthyroidism.

The chain links TRBV6-5 to TRBJ2-7; TRBD2 matches at 8 bases. This CDR3 region has 15 residues. The germline CDR1 and CDR2 sequences are MNHEY and SVGAGI. V gave up 2 bases and J gave up 4 bases; unmatched junction bases: 7. The DNA of the CDR3 is TGTGCCAGCAGTTACCGCGCGGGAGGTCCGTACGAGCAGTACTTC. Amino acid sequence: CASSYRAGGPYEQYF.

This clonotype was observed many times. This rearrangement joins TRBV6-5 to TRBJ2-5; D is possibly TRBD1 or TRBD2 (5 bases each). V lost 0 bases, J lost 4 bases, and 15 bases lay in between. CDR1 and CDR2 (germline): MNHEY, SVGAGI. This CDR3 has 16 amino acids. Here the CDR3 DNA reads TGTGCCAGCAGTTACTCGATCGGGGCTGGGACAGAGACCCAGTACTTC. Protein product: CASSYSIGAGTETQYF.

At least ten counts were recorded for this clonotype. The V and J genes are TRBV15 and TRBJ2-4, with D perhaps assigned TRBD1 or TRBD2 (5 bases each). Germline-derived CDR1 and CDR2 are LNHNV and YYDKDF (reference sequence). The CDR3 is 12 amino acids. Trimming shortened V by 1 base and J by 9 bases, and 7 bases separated the two germline ends. The CDR3 region has the DNA TGTGCCACCAGCAGAGTTGGGGGCATTCAGTACTTC. Residues: CATSRVGGIQYF.

This clonotype has at least ten counts. The chain recombines TRBV12-3 or TRBV12-4 with TRBJ2-7; tentatively, D is TRBD1 (6 bases). V dropped 5 bases and J dropped 2 bases, with 13 bases sitting between them. The CDR3 is made up of 14 amino acids. The CDR3 sequence: CASSVRGGTYEQYF. In DNA, the CDR3 is TGTGCCAGCAGTGTCAGGGGTGGGACCTACGAGCAGTACTTC.

This sequence joins TRBV28 and TRBJ2-5; D unclear. V gave up 5 bases and J gave up 2 bases, with 9 bases separating them. The CDR3 is 13 amino acids. Germline V gene lookup returns CDR1 MDHEN and CDR2 SYDVKM. The CDR3 spells CASSPLGQETQYF. The CDR3 DNA reads TGTGCCAGCAGTCCCCTGGGACAAGAGACCCAGTACTTC.

This clonotype was detected ten times or more. J is TRBJ2-5 and V is TRBV5-5, with 11 nucleotides matching TRBD2. Germline-derived CDR1 and CDR2 are SGHKS and YYEKEE (reference sequence). The CDR3 totals 17 residues. The junction had 6 bases not matched to a gene; V was cut back by 0 bases and J by 2 bases. The CDR3 DNA reads TGTGCCAGCAGCTTGGGTTTGGCTAGCGGGGGGCAAGAGACCCAGTACTTC. Amino acid sequence: CASSLGLASGGQETQYF.

This clonotype came up many times. V and J are TRBV27 and TRBJ1-5; 8 positions agree with TRBD1. The J segment lost 6 bases and the V segment lost 4 bases, leaving 5 bases of the junction unmatched. This CDR3 spans 14 amino acids. Germline values: CDR1 MNHEY, CDR2 SMNVEV (reference sequence). Here the CDR3 reads CASSSQGALQPQHF. CDR3 DNA: TGTGCCAGCAGTTCTCAGGGGGCTCTTCAGCCCCAGCATTTT.

This clonotype was counted ten times or more. J is TRBJ1-3 and V is TRBV5-1; the match to TRBD1 covers 9 bases. The germline gives CDR1 SGHRS, CDR2 YFSETQ. CDR3 length equals 15 residues. The V and J ends lost 4 bases and 2 bases, in that order; junction bases with no gene match: 4. This CDR3 is CASSKGTGPGNTIYF. The CDR3 DNA sequence: TGCGCCAGCAGCAAAGGGACAGGGCCTGGAAACACCATATATTTT.